The present T cell receptor (beta chain) was sequenced within a study of shared clonotypes between healthy human individuals. Profiled with immunoSEQ multiplex PCR; TCRdb holds only in-frame clones, not every one. In the table there are millions of clones, more than 80% of which are singletons. The CDR3 is 15 amino acids. V was pared by 1 base and J by 0 bases, with 7 bases between. Germline CDR1 reads MGHRA; CDR2 reads YSYEKL. The sequence came from a man aged 18 to 29 in good health. This chain connects TRBV4-1 to TRBJ1-3; D remains ambiguous. The sample comprised naive CD4+ T cells sorted from blood. The subset denotes: CD45RA+ positively selected. CDR3 coding DNA: TGCGCCAGCAGCCAAGCCCGGGACTCTGGAAACACCATATATTTT. It codes for CASSQARDSGNTIYF.